Listed below are T cell receptor beta chains from one sample, sequenced in a study of human CD8 memory T cell subsets. TCRdb re-called the 5' RACE reads and shows each CDR3 protein once, DNA omitted. Its listing shows around 6,300 distinct CDR3 sequences. The sequencing input was CD8+ T cells from PBMCs. The source of these receptors is a human donor in good health. The CDR3 runs from the conserved cysteine through the conserved F or W. The order of the fields is clone size, V gene, CDR3 length, J gene, CDR3 protein. Not all rows give a size; the values are once, few, many and, for expanded clones, a class.

clone size: medium-sized; V gene: TRBV6-5; CDR3 length: 13; J gene: TRBJ1-1; CDR3 protein: CASSYGPNTEAFF
clone size: .; V gene: TRBV12-3/TRBV12-4; CDR3 length: 15; J gene: TRBJ1-2; CDR3 protein: CASTNRGEILNGYTF
clone size: .; V gene: TRBV5-8; CDR3 length: 15; J gene: TRBJ2-7; CDR3 protein: CASSFPGRDGYEQYF
clone size: .; V gene: TRBV11-2; CDR3 length: 19; J gene: TRBJ2-7; CDR3 protein: CASSLDPLTSGSVSSEQYF
clone size: .; V gene: TRBV7-9; CDR3 length: 14; J gene: TRBJ2-1; CDR3 protein: CASSLVQGNDEQFF
clone size: .; V gene: TRBV30; CDR3 length: 16; J gene: TRBJ2-3; CDR3 protein: CAWSLAGLSYADTQYF
clone size: .; V gene: TRBV19; CDR3 length: 17; J gene: TRBJ2-7; CDR3 protein: CASSIPPGDPGAYEQYF
clone size: .; V gene: TRBV12-3/TRBV12-4; CDR3 length: 21; J gene: TRBJ2-1; CDR3 protein: CASSLVLVRTSTPSSYNEQFF
clone size: .; V gene: TRBV5-6; CDR3 length: 15; J gene: TRBJ2-1; CDR3 protein: CASSYLTGQGNEQFF
clone size: large; V gene: TRBV7-9; CDR3 length: 13; J gene: TRBJ2-7; CDR3 protein: CASSLLPRHEQYF
clone size: .; V gene: TRBV28; CDR3 length: 13; J gene: TRBJ1-6; CDR3 protein: CASRAAGNSPLHF
clone size: .; V gene: TRBV5-5; CDR3 length: 12; J gene: TRBJ2-7; CDR3 protein: CASSFVGYEQYF
clone size: .; V gene: TRBV5-6; CDR3 length: 14; J gene: TRBJ1-5; CDR3 protein: CASSFGAGAKPQHF
clone size: .; V gene: TRBV6-1; CDR3 length: 15; J gene: TRBJ2-7; CDR3 protein: CASSEFQGFTYEQYF
clone size: .; V gene: TRBV28; CDR3 length: 16; J gene: TRBJ2-7; CDR3 protein: CASCTGRDLFSYEQYF
clone size: .; V gene: TRBV7-9; CDR3 length: 13; J gene: TRBJ2-2; CDR3 protein: CASSYPGTGELFF
clone size: .; V gene: TRBV7-9; CDR3 length: 15; J gene: TRBJ2-1; CDR3 protein: CASSWAGSGSYEQFF
clone size: .; V gene: TRBV11-2; CDR3 length: 13; J gene: TRBJ1-1; CDR3 protein: CASSFRGGTEAFF
clone size: medium-sized; V gene: TRBV7-2; CDR3 length: 14; J gene: TRBJ1-6; CDR3 protein: CASSWTGPNSPLHF
clone size: .; V gene: TRBV28; CDR3 length: 17; J gene: TRBJ2-2; CDR3 protein: CASSLFDGTQNTGELFF
clone size: .; V gene: TRBV4-1; CDR3 length: 16; J gene: TRBJ1-2; CDR3 protein: CASSQDLDGYLYGYTF
clone size: medium-sized; V gene: TRBV7-9; CDR3 length: 13; J gene: TRBJ1-1; CDR3 protein: CASSLGMNTEAFF
clone size: medium-sized; V gene: TRBV12-3/TRBV12-4; CDR3 length: 16; J gene: TRBJ2-1; CDR3 protein: CASRRVTSGGGDEQFF
clone size: .; V gene: TRBV6-6; CDR3 length: 15; J gene: TRBJ2-7; CDR3 protein: CASSFGTSGSYEQYF
clone size: .; V gene: TRBV19; CDR3 length: 13; J gene: TRBJ2-7; CDR3 protein: CASSDDIQGEQYF
clone size: .; V gene: TRBV27; CDR3 length: 14; J gene: TRBJ2-5; CDR3 protein: CASRLAGAVETQYF
clone size: .; V gene: TRBV6-4; CDR3 length: 15; J gene: TRBJ2-3; CDR3 protein: CASSVGRGTGDTQYF
clone size: .; V gene: TRBV5-1; CDR3 length: 14; J gene: TRBJ1-5; CDR3 protein: CASSPDLGGQPQHF
clone size: .; V gene: TRBV9; CDR3 length: 14; J gene: TRBJ2-3; CDR3 protein: CATSQGSGTDTQYF
clone size: medium-sized; V gene: TRBV20-1; CDR3 length: 12; J gene: TRBJ1-4; CDR3 protein: CSALPANEKLFF
clone size: .; V gene: TRBV29-1; CDR3 length: 12; J gene: TRBJ2-2; CDR3 protein: CSARLNTGELFF